The 32 T cell receptor beta chains given below trace back to one sample, sequenced in a study of graft-versus-host responses after intestinal transplantation. Some clones are missing from TCRdb's copy, which holds only in-frame ones; the method was immunoSEQ multiplex PCR. The sample lists around 43,000 clones, around 90% occurring once. This material consisted of PBMCs, taken 524 days after transplant. These receptors were taken from a human patient who received an intestinal transplant, so some T cells may come from the graft donor.

The chain joins TRBV7-9 to TRBJ2-7, with 7 bases identical to TRBD2. With 6 bases clipped from V and 2 bases from J, the junction kept 19 bases outside the gene matches. Germline V lookup: CDR1 SEHNR, CDR2 FQNEAQ (reference sequence). The CDR3 is made up of 18 amino acids. This CDR3 reads CASSIEGPWAGRAYEQYF. The CDR3 DNA is TGTGCCAGCAGTATAGAGGGGCCGTGGGCGGGGAGGGCCTACGAGCAGTACTTC.

The J gene is TRBJ2-1, the V gene TRBV7-9; TRBD2 aligns across 13 bases. J was trimmed by 2 bases and V by 5 bases; bases with no gene match: 3. Looked up from germline, CDR1 is SEHNR and CDR2 is FQNEAQ (reference sequence). The CDR3 sequence is 16 residues long. CDR3 bases: TGTGCCAGCAGCCAAGGGACTAGCGGGACCTACAATGAGCAGTTCTTC. Translating gives CASSQGTSGTYNEQFF.

This clone came up once. The chain carries TRBV7-3 and TRBJ2-1, with D uncertain. Germline V gene data show CDR1 as SGHTA and CDR2 as FQGTGA. The ends were cut back, 5 bases at V and 10 bases at J, with 15 bases in the middle. The CDR3 runs 13 residues. CDR3 protein: CASSLNPISEQFF. The CDR3 DNA reads as TGTGCCAGCAGCCTAAACCCCATAAGCGAGCAGTTCTTC.

The chain couples TRBV6-1 to TRBJ2-1, with D uncertain. The V gene's germline CDR1 is MNHNS and CDR2 SASEGT. This CDR3 comprises 14 residues. V was clipped by 2 bases and J by 6 bases, with 11 bases between them. The CDR3 DNA reads as TGTGCCAGCAGTGAAAGGTCACAGTCCAATGAGCAGTTCTTC. Its protein is CASSERSQSNEQFF.

The genes are TRBV4-1 and TRBJ1-1; D is unclear. Looked up from germline, CDR1 is MGHRA and CDR2 is YSYEKL. V shed 4 bases and J shed 7 bases, with 13 bases lying between them. The CDR3 covers 13 residues. CDR3 sequence (DNA): TGCGCCAGCAGCCGAGGGTTGAGTTTTGAAGCTTTCTTT. Its protein is CASSRGLSFEAFF.

The CDR3 nucleotides read TGTGCCAGCAGTCCCCGCCCCCTAGACGTGATTAAGTTCTTC. Translation gives CASSPRPLDVIKFF. The chain joins TRBV28 to TRBJ2-1; D unclear. Germline CDR1 is MDHEN and CDR2 is SYDVKM. The germline V and J ends were trimmed by 5 bases and 14 bases, with 22 bases remaining between them. CDR3 length equals 14 residues.

This sequence joins TRBV7-9 and TRBJ1-1; maybe TRBD1 (6 bases). CDR1 and CDR2 (germline): SEHNR, FQNEAQ (reference sequence). V gave up 1 base and J gave up 2 bases, with 11 bases separating them. The CDR3 is made up of 15 amino acids. CDR3 protein: CASSLEGGGNTEAFF. DNA for the CDR3: TGTGCCAGCAGCTTAGAGGGAGGGGGTAACACTGAAGCTTTCTTT.

The rearrangement links TRBV2 to TRBJ2-1, with D maybe TRBD2 (5 bases). Per the germline V gene, CDR1 is SNHLY and CDR2 is FYNNEI. CDR3 length: 14 residues. V was shortened by 0 bases and J by 4 bases, with 7 bases between the two germline ends. The CDR3: CASSEAAAYNEQFF. As DNA, the CDR3 is TGTGCCAGCAGTGAAGCAGCGGCTTACAATGAGCAGTTCTTC. Complete variable domain (other parts from reference TRBV2 and TRBJ2-1): EPEVTQTPSHQVTQMGQEVILRCVPISNHLYFYWYRQILGQKVEFLVSFYNNEISEKSEIFDDQFSVERPDGSNFTLKIRSTKLEDSAMYFCASSEAAAYNEQFFGPGTRLTVL.

The chain has TRBV28 and TRBJ2-7; tentative D call: TRBD2 (6 bases). The CDR3 covers 14 residues. V gave up 4 bases and J gave up 10 bases, with 20 bases separating them. Germline V CDR1 and CDR2: MDHEN, SYDVKM. The CDR3 DNA sequence: TGTGCCAGCAGTTACACTGGGACTGTCGATCAACAGTACTTC. Translated, it gives CASSYTGTVDQQYF.

V usage is TRBV10-3 and J usage is TRBJ2-5, with 7 bases aligning to TRBD2. This CDR3 is 14 amino acids long. The germline gives CDR1 ENHRY, CDR2 SYGVKD. The ends lost 0 bases at V and 3 bases at J; junction bases unmatched: 1. The CDR3 sequence: CAISESGTKETQYF. In DNA, the CDR3 is TGTGCCATCAGTGAGTCCGGGACTAAAGAGACCCAGTACTTC.

This chain connects TRBV19 to TRBJ2-5; 9 positions match TRBD1. The DNA end lines up better with TRBJ2-7; the J call may be wrong. The CDR3 length is 15 residues. Germline CDR1 reads LNHDA; CDR2 reads SQIVND (reference sequence). The CDR3, as DNA: TGTGCCAGTAGTCCAAGACAGGGGGGCACCTACGAGCAGTACTTC. Amino acids: CASSPRQGGTYEQYF.

This rearrangement joins TRBV6-1 to TRBJ2-5; TRBD1 matches at 10 bases. Germline V CDR1 and CDR2: MNHNS, SASEGT. This CDR3 spans 19 amino acids. V dropped 3 bases and J dropped 4; count of bases not matched to a gene: 17. The CDR3 coding sequence is TGTGCCAGCAGTGATCGGGGACAGGGGAGAGCGGGAAGGGGAGAGACCCAGTACTTC. This translates into CASSDRGQGRAGRGETQYF.

The CDR3 loop is CASSEARGASYEQYF. Written as DNA, the CDR3 is TGTGCCAGCAGTGAAGCTAGAGGGGCTTCGTACGAGCAGTACTTC. The chain uses TRBV6-1 and TRBJ2-7; D may correspond to TRBD1 or TRBD2 (5 bases each). CDR3 length: 15 residues. The germline V gene has CDR1 MNHNS and CDR2 SASEGT. The ends were cut back, 0 bases at V and 4 bases at J, with 13 bases in the middle.

V usage is TRBV6-4 and J usage is TRBJ2-7; D is unclear. The CDR3 consists of 14 residues. The germline V gene has CDR1 MRHNA and CDR2 SNTAGT. The V and J ends lost 2 bases and 5 bases respectively, with 13 bases between them. The CDR3 loop is CASSDGVAPHEQYF. CDR3 bases: TGTGCCAGCAGTGACGGGGTGGCCCCTCACGAGCAGTACTTC.

V is TRBV4-1 and J is TRBJ2-1; 8 nucleotides line up with TRBD2. CDR1 and CDR2 from the germline V gene are MGHRA and YSYEKL. CDR3 length: 19 residues. J lost 6 bases, V lost 4 bases, and 20 bases had no gene match. The CDR3 loop reads CASSPQQAGVRILGNEQFF. The CDR3 DNA is TGCGCCAGCAGCCCGCAGCAAGCGGGAGTACGAATACTAGGCAATGAGCAGTTCTTC.

This clone showed up just a few times. In DNA form, the CDR3 reads TGTGCCAGTAGGGACTCCTACGAGCAGTACTTC. This encodes CASRDSYEQYF. The genes are TRBV19 and TRBJ2-7; no clear D gene. CDR1 and CDR2 from the germline V gene are LNHDA and SQIVND (reference sequence). V shed 6 bases and J shed 0 bases, with 3 bases lying between them. The CDR3 contains 11 residues.

CDR3 nucleotides: TGTGCCAGCAGTGTCTTACCAGGACAGGGCACAGATACGCAGTATTTT. As protein: CASSVLPGQGTDTQYF. The genes are TRBV6-4 and TRBJ2-3; 7 nucleotides agree with TRBD1. Trimming took 4 bases from V and 1 from J; bases not matched to a gene: 8. Germline V gives CDR1 MRHNA, CDR2 SNTAGT. CDR3 size: 16 residues.

The CDR3 sequence: CASGTGYEQYF. DNA for the CDR3: TGTGCCAGCGGAACTGGATACGAGCAGTACTTC. The V gene is TRBV7-9, the J gene TRBJ2-7; no firm D call. The CDR3 is made up of 11 amino acids. The germline V and J ends were trimmed by 8 bases and 4 bases, with 9 bases remaining between them. Germline V gene lookup returns CDR1 SEHNR and CDR2 FQNEAQ (reference sequence).

This chain joins TRBV4-2 and TRBJ1-1; D not certain. CDR3 length: 13 amino acids. The germline CDR1 and CDR2 sequences are LGHNA and YNFKEQ. Deletions cut 3 bases from V and 7 bases from J, with 12 bases between. The CDR3 loop is CASSHPSGSEAFF. CDR3 in DNA: TGTGCCAGCAGCCACCCCTCGGGCAGTGAAGCTTTCTTT.

The chain combines TRBV7-3 with TRBJ2-5, with TRBD1 matching 8 bases. Germline CDR1 is SGHTA and CDR2 is FQGTGA. Losses at the gene ends were 5 bases for V and 1 base for J; bases not matched to a gene: 18. This CDR3 is 19 amino acids long. The CDR3, as DNA: TGTGCCAGCAGCCTTCAGGGACAGGTGATTACACCTTTCCAAGAGACCCAGTACTTC. As protein: CASSLQGQVITPFQETQYF.

Concerning this clone itself: The sample holds other DNA sequences that translate to the same CDR3. The chain couples TRBV25-1 to TRBJ2-4; TRBD2 might be the D (6 bases). Per germline, CDR1 MGHDK and CDR2 SYGVNS. The V end lost 1 base, the J end lost 8 bases, and 12 bases lay between the germline ends. The length of the CDR3 is 14 residues. DNA of the CDR3: TGTGCCAGCAGTGAATCCCGGGAGTGGGACATTCAGTACTTC. Translated: CASSESREWDIQYF.

CDR3 sequence: CASSLRYNEQFF. The CDR3 nucleotides are TGTGCCAGCAGTTTAAGGTACAATGAGCAGTTCTTC. The gene calls are TRBV28 and TRBJ2-1; no clear D. Trimming left V 2 bases short and J 4 bases short, with 3 bases between. This CDR3 has 12 amino acids. Germline V gene lookup returns CDR1 MDHEN and CDR2 SYDVKM.

The chain uses TRBV10-1 and TRBJ2-7; the D is unclear. Germline values: CDR1 WNHNN, CDR2 SYGVQD (reference sequence). The CDR3 is made up of 13 amino acids. Trimming took off 3 bases at V and 1 base at J, with 7 bases between the two ends. CDR3 sequence reads: CASSETVSYEQYF. The CDR3 coding sequence is TGCGCCAGCAGTGAAACGGTTTCCTACGAGCAGTACTTC.

The CDR3 region has the DNA TGTGCCAGCAGCCGGTTCCCCTCCTACGAGCAGTACTTC. It is translated as CASSRFPSYEQYF. The chain links TRBV5-6 to TRBJ2-7, with D unclear. The germline V gene has CDR1 SGHDT and CDR2 YYEEEE. The ends were cut back, 4 bases at V and 0 bases at J, with 8 bases in the middle. The CDR3 is made up of 13 amino acids.

This chain uses TRBV19 with TRBJ2-7, with 9 positions matching TRBD1. Germline V CDR1 and CDR2: LNHDA, SQIVND (reference sequence). V was pared by 5 bases and J by 5 bases, with 13 bases of the junction left unmatched. The CDR3 is made up of 16 amino acids. The CDR3 is CASSHTGGRLGHEQYF. CDR3 DNA sequence: TGTGCCAGTAGTCACACAGGGGGCCGTCTGGGGCACGAGCAGTACTTC.

In its sample, this clone was seen once. This chain connects TRBV4-3 to TRBJ2-7, with 8 bases matching TRBD2. Germline V gene data show CDR1 as LGHNA and CDR2 as YSLEER. The CDR3 loop spans 16 amino acids. After removal of 1 base from V and 0 bases from J, the junction contained 5 bases not matched to a gene. CDR3 nucleotides: TGCGCCAGCAGCCAAGGACCCAGCGGGAGCTCCTACGAGCAGTACTTC. Residues: CASSQGPSGSSYEQYF.

V is TRBV2 and J is TRBJ2-3; D gene unclear. Trimming pared 1 base from V and 2 bases from J, leaving 10 bases between. Germline V lookup: CDR1 SNHLY, CDR2 FYNNEI. This CDR3 has 15 residues. For the CDR3, the DNA is TGTGCCAGCAGTGAAGAGGTGTTTTCCACAGATACGCAGTATTTT. Translating it yields CASSEEVFSTDTQYF.

The chain recombines TRBV9 with TRBJ1-3; the D is unclear. The ends were cut back, 0 bases at V and 0 bases at J, with 7 bases in the middle. The germline CDR1 and CDR2 sequences are SGDLS and YYNGEE. This CDR3 spans 15 amino acids. The CDR3, as DNA: TGTGCCAGCAGCGTAGCCGAGGTCTCTGGAAACACCATATATTTT. Translating it yields CASSVAEVSGNTIYF.

The chain uses TRBV7-3 and TRBJ1-2; D unresolved. Per germline, CDR1 SGHTA and CDR2 FQGTGA. Between the trimmed V and J ends, which lost 5 bases and 6 bases, there was a span of 28 bases. The CDR3 sequence is 18 residues long. The CDR3: CASSPQAGGILGYDGYTF. In nucleotides, the CDR3 is TGTGCCAGCAGCCCCCAGGCGGGTGGGATCTTGGGTTATGATGGCTACACCTTC.

The chain links TRBV6-5 to TRBJ2-3; 7 nucleotides agree with TRBD2. The CDR3 is 15 amino acids. Germline V gene data show CDR1 as MNHEY and CDR2 as SVGAGI. Germline trimming cut 2 bases from V and 3 bases from J; bases unmatched to any gene: 5. The CDR3 protein is CASSYAGRGTDTQYF. The CDR3 DNA is TGTGCCAGCAGTTACGCAGGGAGGGGAACAGATACGCAGTATTTT.

The V gene is TRBV19, the J gene TRBJ1-3; 7 bases match TRBD1. CDR3 length: 14 residues. Germline trimming cut 7 bases from V and 4 bases from J; bases unmatched to any gene: 7. Germline V lookup: CDR1 LNHDA, CDR2 SQIVND (reference sequence). In nucleotides, the CDR3 is TGTGCCAGTACCATCGACAGGGCCGGAAACACCATATATTTT. It yields the protein CASTIDRAGNTIYF.

The V call is TRBV27, the J call TRBJ2-5; TRBD2 might be the D (5 bases). The J call could be wrong; TRBJ2-7 is a better fit for the DNA end. CDR3 length: 15 residues. Germline V CDR1 and CDR2: MNHEY, SMNVEV (reference sequence). The chain's CDR3 is CASSLRPPSPYEQYF. The CDR3 DNA reads as TGTGCCAGCAGTTTAAGGCCTCCTAGCCCCTACGAGCAGTACTTC.